What follows describes a single T cell receptor (beta chain). No antigen is known for it. Sequencing was performed with immunoSEQ multiplex PCR; in TCRdb, only in-frame clones are kept and a portion is missing. This sample has about 21,000 clones, with roughly 86% found just once. The entry originates in a study of T cells in localized non-small cell lung cancer. Broader study findings: Uninvolved adjacent lung showed the highest T cell clonality, exceeding tumor. Of the top 100 tumor clones, median about 56 were in adjacent lung, over 25 among its top 100.

Germline values: CDR1 MNHNS, CDR2 SASEGT. CDR3 length: 15 residues. The germline V and J ends were trimmed by 5 bases and 5 bases, with 19 bases remaining between them. This receptor was obtained from a male donor at least 60 years old with stage II lung adenocarcinoma. This specimen was peripheral blood mononuclear cells, taken before any cancer treatment. This chain joins TRBV6-1 and TRBJ2-7, with D possibly being TRBD1 (8 bases). CDR3 sequence reads: CASSPDRGGKNEQYF. For the CDR3, the DNA is TGTGCCAGCAGTCCAGACAGGGGAGGGAAAAACGAGCAGTACTTC.